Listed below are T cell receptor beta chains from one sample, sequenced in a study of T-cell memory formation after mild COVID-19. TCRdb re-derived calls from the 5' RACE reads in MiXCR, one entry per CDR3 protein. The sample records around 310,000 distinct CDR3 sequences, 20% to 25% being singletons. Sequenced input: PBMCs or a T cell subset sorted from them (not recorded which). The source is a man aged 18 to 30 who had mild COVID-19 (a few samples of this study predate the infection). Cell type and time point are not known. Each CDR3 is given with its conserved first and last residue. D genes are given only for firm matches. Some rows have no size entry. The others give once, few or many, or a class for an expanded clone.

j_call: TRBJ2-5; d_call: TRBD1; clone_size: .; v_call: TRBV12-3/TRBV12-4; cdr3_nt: TGTGCCAGCAGTTATGACAGGGCCCAAGAGACCCAGTACTTC; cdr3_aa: CASSYDRAQETQYF
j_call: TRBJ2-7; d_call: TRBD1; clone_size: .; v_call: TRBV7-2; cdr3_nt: TGTGCCAGCAGCATAAGCCGGACAGGGGATAAGGAGCAGTACTTC; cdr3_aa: CASSISRTGDKEQYF
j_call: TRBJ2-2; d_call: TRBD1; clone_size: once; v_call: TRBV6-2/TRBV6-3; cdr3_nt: TGTGCCAGCACTCATAGGGACAGGGGCACCGGGGAGCTGTTTTTT; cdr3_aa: CASTHRDRGTGELFF
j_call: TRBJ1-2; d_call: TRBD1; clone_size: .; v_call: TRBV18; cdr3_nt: TGTGCCAGCTCACCGTACCAGGGGGATGGCTACACCTTC; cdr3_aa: CASSPYQGDGYTF
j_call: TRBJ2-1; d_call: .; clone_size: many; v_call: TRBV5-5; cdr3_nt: TGTGCCAGCAGCTCCGGTCTGGGGGGGCATATCGATGAGCAGTTCTTC; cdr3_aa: CASSSGLGGHIDEQFF
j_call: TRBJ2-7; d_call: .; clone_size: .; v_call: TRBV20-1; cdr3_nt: TGCAGTGCTAGAGTTCCTGACGCCTACGAGCAGTACTTC; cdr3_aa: CSARVPDAYEQYF
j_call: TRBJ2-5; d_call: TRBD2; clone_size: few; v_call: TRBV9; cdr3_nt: TGTGCCAGCAGCGCGGCAACGGGAGGGGAGACCCAGTACTTC; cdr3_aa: CASSAATGGETQYF
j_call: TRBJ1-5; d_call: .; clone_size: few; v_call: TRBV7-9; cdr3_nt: TGTGCCAGCAGCGGATCCGATCATAGCAATCAGCCCCAGCATTTT; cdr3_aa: CASSGSDHSNQPQHF
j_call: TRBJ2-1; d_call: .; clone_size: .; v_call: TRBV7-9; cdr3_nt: TGTGCCAGCAGCAGGGCCCGGCAGGGCTACAATGAGCAGTTCTTC; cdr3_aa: CASSRARQGYNEQFF
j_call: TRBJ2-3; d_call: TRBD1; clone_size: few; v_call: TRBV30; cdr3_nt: TGTGCCGGGGGACAGGGGTTGGATACGCAGTATTTT; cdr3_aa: CAGGQGLDTQYF
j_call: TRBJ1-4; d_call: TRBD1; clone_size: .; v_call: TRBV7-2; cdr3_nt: TGTGCCCGCAGCACCCAAACAGGGGGGCCTAATGAAAAACTGTTTTTT; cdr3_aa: CARSTQTGGPNEKLFF
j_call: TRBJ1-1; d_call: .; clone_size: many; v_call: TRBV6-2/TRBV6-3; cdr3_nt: TGTGCCAGCAGTTATGGGCGGACGACTGAAGCTTTCTTT; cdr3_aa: CASSYGRTTEAFF
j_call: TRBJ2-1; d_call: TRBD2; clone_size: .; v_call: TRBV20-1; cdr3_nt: TGCAGTGCTAGAGAGGGCGGGGGGGCGAATGAGCAGTTCTTC; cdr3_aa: CSAREGGGANEQFF
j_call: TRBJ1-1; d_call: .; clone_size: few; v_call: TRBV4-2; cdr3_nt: TGTGCCAGCAGCCCGCCGGACCGCGGCGCTGAAGCTTTCTTT; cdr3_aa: CASSPPDRGAEAFF
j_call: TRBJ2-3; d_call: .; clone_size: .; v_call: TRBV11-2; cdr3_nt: TGTGCCAGCAGCTTAGGGTCGGCAGGGACCACAGATACGCAGTATTTT; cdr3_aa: CASSLGSAGTTDTQYF
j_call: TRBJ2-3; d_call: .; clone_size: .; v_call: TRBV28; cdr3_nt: TGTGCCAGCAGTCGCGACACAGGGTATACGCAGTATTTT; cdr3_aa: CASSRDTGYTQYF
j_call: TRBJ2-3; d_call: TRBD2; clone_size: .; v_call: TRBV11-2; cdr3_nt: TGTGCCAGCAGCTTGCGGGGGATTAACACAGATACGCAGTATTTT; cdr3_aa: CASSLRGINTDTQYF
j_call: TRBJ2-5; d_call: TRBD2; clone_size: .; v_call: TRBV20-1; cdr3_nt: TGCAGTGCTAGTCGGACTAGCTGGGGTCAAGAGACCCAGTACTTC; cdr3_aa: CSASRTSWGQETQYF
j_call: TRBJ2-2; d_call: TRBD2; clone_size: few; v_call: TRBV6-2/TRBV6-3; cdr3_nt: TGTGCCAGCAGCTCGAGCGGGGATCTTAGCACCGGGGAGCTGTTTTTT; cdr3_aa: CASSSSGDLSTGELFF
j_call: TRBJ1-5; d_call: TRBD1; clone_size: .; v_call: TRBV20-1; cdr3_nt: TGCAGTGCTAGCGAGACAGGGGGCCAGCACCAGCATTTT; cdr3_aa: CSASETGGQHQHF
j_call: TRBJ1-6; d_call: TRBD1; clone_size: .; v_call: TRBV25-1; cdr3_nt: TGTGCCAGCAGTGAATTACGAGTCAGGGGGCATTCACCCCTCCACTTT; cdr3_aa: CASSELRVRGHSPLHF
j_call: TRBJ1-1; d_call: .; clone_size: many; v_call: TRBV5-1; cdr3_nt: TGCGCCAGCAGCTTGGCCTTACCTAACACTGAAGCTTTCTTT; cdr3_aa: CASSLALPNTEAFF
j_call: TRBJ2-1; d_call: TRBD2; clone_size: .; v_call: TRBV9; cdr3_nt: TGTGCCAGCAGCGTCCTACTAGCGGGGGGGAACAATGAGCAGTTCTTC; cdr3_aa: CASSVLLAGGNNEQFF
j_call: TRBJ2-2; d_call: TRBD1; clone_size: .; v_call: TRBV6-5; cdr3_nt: TGTGCCAGCAGTTACGGGACAGCCGGGGATCAATTTTTT; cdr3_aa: CASSYGTAGDQFF
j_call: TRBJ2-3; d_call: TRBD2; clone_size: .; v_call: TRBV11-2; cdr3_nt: TGTGCCAGCAGCTTAGTTGCGGGGGGGCTGATTGATACGCAGTATTTT; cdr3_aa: CASSLVAGGLIDTQYF
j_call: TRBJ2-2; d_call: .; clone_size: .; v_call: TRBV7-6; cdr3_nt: TGTGCCAGCAGCTTAGCGCGCAGGGAAGGGGAGCTGTTTTTT; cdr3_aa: CASSLARREGELFF
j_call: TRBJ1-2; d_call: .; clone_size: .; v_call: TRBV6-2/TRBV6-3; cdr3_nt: TGTGCCAGCAGCCCGGGATATAACTATGGCTACACCTTC; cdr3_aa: CASSPGYNYGYTF
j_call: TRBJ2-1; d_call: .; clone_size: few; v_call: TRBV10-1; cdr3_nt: TGCGCCAGCAGTGACTCGGGTCGGCAGGAGCAGTTCTTC; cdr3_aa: CASSDSGRQEQFF
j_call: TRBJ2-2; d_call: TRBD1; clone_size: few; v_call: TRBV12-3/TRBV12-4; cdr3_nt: TGTGCCAGCAGTTTGGAGAGGGGGCGGGAGCTGTTTTTT; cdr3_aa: CASSLERGRELFF
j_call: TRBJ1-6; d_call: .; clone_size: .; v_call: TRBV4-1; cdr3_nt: TGCGCCAGCAGAGGGACGGTCTCCTATAATTCACCCCTCCACTTT; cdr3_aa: CASRGTVSYNSPLHF
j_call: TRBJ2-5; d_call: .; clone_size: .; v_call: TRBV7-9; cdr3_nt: TGTGCCAGCAGCTTCCTACCCCGGACAGAAGAGACCCAGTACTTC; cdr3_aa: CASSFLPRTEETQYF
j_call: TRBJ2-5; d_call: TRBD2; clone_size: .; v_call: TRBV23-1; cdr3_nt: TGCGCCAGCAGCCCCCCCGGGGGGACGGGACAAGAGACCCAGTACTTC; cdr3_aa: CASSPPGGTGQETQYF
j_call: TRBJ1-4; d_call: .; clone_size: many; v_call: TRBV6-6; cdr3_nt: TGTGCCAGCAGCCAGGACTATGAAAAACTGTTTTTT; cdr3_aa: CASSQDYEKLFF
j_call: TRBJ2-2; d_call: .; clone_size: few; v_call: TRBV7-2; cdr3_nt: TGTGCCAGCAGCCGGGACTCCTACACCGGGGAGCTGTTTTTT; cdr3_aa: CASSRDSYTGELFF
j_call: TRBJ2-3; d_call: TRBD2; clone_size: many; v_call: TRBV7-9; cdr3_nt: TGTGCCAGCAGCGCCAAACCTAGCGGGGGGTACACAGATACGCAGTATTTT; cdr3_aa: CASSAKPSGGYTDTQYF
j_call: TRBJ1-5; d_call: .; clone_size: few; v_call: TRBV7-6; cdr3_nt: TGTGCCAGCAGCTCATATGGGGTCAATCAGCCCCAGCATTTT; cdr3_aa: CASSSYGVNQPQHF
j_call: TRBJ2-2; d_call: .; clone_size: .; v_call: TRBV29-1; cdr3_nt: TGCAGGGTAGACACTTCAAATCAGGACGGGGAGCTGTTTTTT; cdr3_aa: CRVDTSNQDGELFF
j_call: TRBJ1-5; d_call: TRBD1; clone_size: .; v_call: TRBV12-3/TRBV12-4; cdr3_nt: TGTGCCAGCAGCTTCGCCGACAGGGCTAATCAGCCCCAGCATTTT; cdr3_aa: CASSFADRANQPQHF